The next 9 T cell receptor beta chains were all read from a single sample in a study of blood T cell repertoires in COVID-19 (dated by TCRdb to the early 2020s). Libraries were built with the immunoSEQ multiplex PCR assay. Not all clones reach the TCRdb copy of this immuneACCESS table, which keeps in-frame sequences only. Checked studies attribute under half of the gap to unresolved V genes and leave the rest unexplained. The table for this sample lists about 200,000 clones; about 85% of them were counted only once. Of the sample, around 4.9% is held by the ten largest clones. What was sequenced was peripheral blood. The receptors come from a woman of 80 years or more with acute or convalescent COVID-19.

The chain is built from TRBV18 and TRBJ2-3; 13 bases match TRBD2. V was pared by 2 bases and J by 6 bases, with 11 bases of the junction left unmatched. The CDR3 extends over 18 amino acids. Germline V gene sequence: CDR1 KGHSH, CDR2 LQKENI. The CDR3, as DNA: TGTGCCAGCTCACCAATCTCCTCCGGACTAGCGGGAGAGGATACGCAGTATTTT. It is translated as CASSPISSGLAGEDTQYF.

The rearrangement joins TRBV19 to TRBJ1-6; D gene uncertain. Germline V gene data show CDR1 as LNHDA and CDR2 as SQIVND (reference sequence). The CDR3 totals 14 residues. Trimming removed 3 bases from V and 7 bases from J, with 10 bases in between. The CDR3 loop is CASSIRRENSPLHF. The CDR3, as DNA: TGTGCCAGTAGTATTCGACGGGAAAATTCACCCCTCCACTTT.

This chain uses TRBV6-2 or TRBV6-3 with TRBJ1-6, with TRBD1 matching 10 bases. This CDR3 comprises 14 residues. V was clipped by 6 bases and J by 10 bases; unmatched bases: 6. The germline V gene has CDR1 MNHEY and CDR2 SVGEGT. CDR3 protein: CASSRTGGESPLHF. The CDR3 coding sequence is TGTGCCAGCAGCAGGACAGGGGGTGAGTCACCCCTCCACTTT.

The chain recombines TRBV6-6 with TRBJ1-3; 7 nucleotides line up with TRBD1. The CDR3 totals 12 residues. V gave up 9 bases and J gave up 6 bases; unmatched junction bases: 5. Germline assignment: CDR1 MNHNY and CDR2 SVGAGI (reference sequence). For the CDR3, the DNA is TGTGCCAGTCATCAGGGGGTAAACACCATATATTTT. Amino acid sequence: CASHQGVNTIYF.

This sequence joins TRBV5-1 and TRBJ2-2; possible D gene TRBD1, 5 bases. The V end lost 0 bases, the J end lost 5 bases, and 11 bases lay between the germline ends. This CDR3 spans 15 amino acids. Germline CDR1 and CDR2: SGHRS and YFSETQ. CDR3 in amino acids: CASSLVQGGTGELFF. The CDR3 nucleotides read TGCGCCAGCAGCTTGGTGCAGGGTGGTACCGGGGAGCTGTTTTTT. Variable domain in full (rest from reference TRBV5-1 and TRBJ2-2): KAGVTQTPRYLIKTRGQQVTLSCSPISGHRSVSWYQQTPGQGLQFLFEYFSETQRNKGNFPGRFSGRQFSNSRSEMNVSTLELGDSALYLCASSLVQGGTGELFFGEGSRLTVL.

CDR3 loop: CASSPTLQGEDYGYTF. Written as DNA, the CDR3 is TGTGCCAGTAGTCCAACTTTACAGGGGGAAGACTATGGCTACACCTTC. This chain uses TRBV19 with TRBJ1-2; 8 bases match TRBD1. The germline gives CDR1 LNHDA, CDR2 SQIVND (reference sequence). This CDR3 comprises 16 residues. V lost 5 bases and J lost 3; bases outside the gene matches: 11.

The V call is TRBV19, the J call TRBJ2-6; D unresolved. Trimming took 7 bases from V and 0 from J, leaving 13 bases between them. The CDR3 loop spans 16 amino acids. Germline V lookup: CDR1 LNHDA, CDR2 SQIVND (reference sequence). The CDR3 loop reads CASTPQVSSGANVLTF. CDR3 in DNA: TGTGCCAGTACTCCCCAGGTGAGCTCTGGGGCCAACGTCCTGACTTTC.

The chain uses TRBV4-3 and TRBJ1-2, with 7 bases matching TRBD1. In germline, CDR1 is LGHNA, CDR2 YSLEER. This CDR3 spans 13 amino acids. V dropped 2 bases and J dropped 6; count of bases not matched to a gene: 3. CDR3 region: CASSQQGGDGYTF. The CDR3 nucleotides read TGCGCCAGCAGCCAACAGGGGGGAGATGGCTACACCTTC.

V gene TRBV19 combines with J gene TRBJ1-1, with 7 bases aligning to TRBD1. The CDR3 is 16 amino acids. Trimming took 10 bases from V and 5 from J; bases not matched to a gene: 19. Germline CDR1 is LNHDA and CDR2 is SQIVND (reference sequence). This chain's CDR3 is CATQDRSNAGVTEAFF. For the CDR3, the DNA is TGTGCCACCCAGGACAGGTCAAACGCTGGGGTTACTGAAGCTTTCTTT.